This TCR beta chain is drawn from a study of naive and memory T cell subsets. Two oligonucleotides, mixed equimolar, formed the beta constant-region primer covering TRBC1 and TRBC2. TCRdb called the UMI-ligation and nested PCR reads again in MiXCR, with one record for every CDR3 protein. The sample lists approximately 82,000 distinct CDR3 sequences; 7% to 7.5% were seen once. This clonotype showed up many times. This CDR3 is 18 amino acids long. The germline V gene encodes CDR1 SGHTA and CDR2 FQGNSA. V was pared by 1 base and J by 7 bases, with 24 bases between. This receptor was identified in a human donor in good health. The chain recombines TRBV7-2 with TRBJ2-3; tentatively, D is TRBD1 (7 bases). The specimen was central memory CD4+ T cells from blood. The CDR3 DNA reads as TGTGCCAGCAGCTTAGAGGGGGCGGGGTACACTATTCGAAATACGCAGTATTTT. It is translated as CASSLEGAGYTIRNTQYF.